The rows below give T cell receptor beta chains drawn from one sample of a study of blood T cell repertoires in COVID-19. Assay used: immunoSEQ multiplex PCR; TCRdb lists only in-frame clones, some missing. The table shows a few hundred thousand clones, with roughly 87% occurring only once. The sample comprised PBMCs or T cells enriched from blood (not recorded which). Receptors were obtained from a woman aged 25-40 years who had recovered from COVID-19. Both conserved end residues are part of each CDR3. The D gene is left open where the match is weak. Size is stated for part of the rows, as once, few or many counts, or as a class when the clone is expanded.

-	-	TRBV27	TRBJ2-5	TGTGCCAGCAGTACACTCGGGTCTCAAGAGACCCAGTACTTC	CASSTLGSQETQYF
TRBD1	-	TRBV27	TRBJ2-7	TGTGCCAGCAGTCCCCGACAGGGGAGGGAGCAGTACTTC	CASSPRQGREQYF
-	-	TRBV21-1	TRBJ1-2	TGTGCCAGCATCCTAAAATCCCAGACAGGAACGGGGGGCTACACCTTC	CASILKSQTGTGGYTF
TRBD1	-	TRBV28	TRBJ1-4	TGTGCCAGCAACCCGGGAGGGGGCACTAATGAAAAACTGTTTTTT	CASNPGGGTNEKLFF
-	-	TRBV6-1	TRBJ1-5	TGTGCCAGCAGTGAAGGTTGGGTCCGGAGTCAGCCCCAGCATTTT	CASSEGWVRSQPQHF
TRBD1	-	TRBV12-5	TRBJ1-4	TGTGCTAGTGGTCCTGGGGGGATCAGGGGGCGAGAGGAAAAACTGTTTTTT	CASGPGGIRGREEKLFF
-	-	TRBV19	TRBJ1-2	TGTGCCAGTAGTGCCGACCGTGGGGGGGCGGATGGCTACACCTTC	CASSADRGGADGYTF
-	-	TRBV5-6	TRBJ1-1	TGTGCCAGCAGCGAACCAGGGGCCCTCACTGAAGCTTTCTTT	CASSEPGALTEAFF
TRBD1	-	TRBV19	TRBJ1-3	TGTGCCAGTAGTATTGGGGACAGGGCTGGAAACACCATATATTTT	CASSIGDRAGNTIYF
TRBD2	-	TRBV4-1	TRBJ2-5	TGCGCCAGCAGCCAAGGGGTAGCGGGGGGGTCAGGAGAGACCCAGTACTTC	CASSQGVAGGSGETQYF
-	-	TRBV10-3	TRBJ1-1	TGTGCCATCAGTGAGGAGTGGAACACTGAAGCTTTCTTT	CAISEEWNTEAFF
-	-	TRBV15	TRBJ1-1	TGTGCCACCAGCCCGGGGGGCAGGGTTGGAACTGAAGCTTTCTTT	CATSPGGRVGTEAFF
TRBD2	once	TRBV3-1/TRBV3-2	TRBJ2-7	TGTGCCAGCAGCCAAGCGGGGACTAGGGACGAGCAGTACTTC	CASSQAGTRDEQYF
-	-	TRBV7-9	TRBJ2-3	TGTGCCAGCAGCCCGGCGGAAGGGCGGGATTTT	CASSPAEGRDF
-	few	TRBV10-3	TRBJ2-7	TGTGCCATCAGGTCAGTACAGGGAGGGTCTTCCTACGAGCAGTACTTC	CAIRSVQGGSSYEQYF
TRBD2	-	TRBV3-1/TRBV3-2	TRBJ2-7	TGTGCCAGCAGCCCACGACTAGCGGGGGACACCTACGAGCAGTACTTC	CASSPRLAGDTYEQYF
-	once	TRBV6-5	TRBJ1-1	TGTGCCAGCAGTTACTCGGAGGGGTTGAACACTGAAGCTTTCTTT	CASSYSEGLNTEAFF
-	-	TRBV18	TRBJ1-5	TGTGCCAGCTCCCCAGGGGAGAGTCAGCCCCAGCATTTT	CASSPGESQPQHF
TRBD1	-	TRBV3-1/TRBV3-2	TRBJ2-3	TGTGCCAGCAGCCAAGACAGGGGGCGCGGCACAGATACGCAGTATTTT	CASSQDRGRGTDTQYF
-	few	TRBV4-3	TRBJ2-7	TGCGCCAGCAGCCAAGATCTGAGGTCCGAGCAGTACTTC	CASSQDLRSEQYF
-	-	TRBV18	TRBJ2-5	TGTGCCAGTTCAGAGGGAAAAGAGACCCAGTACTTC	CASSEGKETQYF
-	-	TRBV19	TRBJ1-5	TGTGCCAGTAGTCAAGGGGCGCAGCCCCAGCATTTT	CASSQGAQPQHF
-	-	TRBV21-1	TRBJ1-5	TGTGCCAGCAGCAAAGCGCGGGCCAGGGGTCATAATCAGCCCCAGCATTTT	CASSKARARGHNQPQHF
TRBD1	-	TRBV28	TRBJ1-5	TGTGCCAGCAGAAACATACCCGGGACAGGGTCTGGCAATCAGCCCCAGCATTTT	CASRNIPGTGSGNQPQHF